Sequencing of this T cell receptor (beta chain) was carried out in a study of blood T cells in healthy people across ages. This clonotype was found a few times. What it recognizes is unknown. The individuals who served as donors were healthy Caucasians living in Russia, aged about 6 to 100. Trimming removed 2 bases from V and 7 bases from J; junction bases left unmatched: 5. This CDR3 has 15 residues. CDR1 is SGHRS, CDR2 YFSETQ, per germline. Regarding the study as a whole: Possibly confounding the expanded clonotype changes was the fact that donor CMV status was unknown.

A sample-barcoded 5' primer and a J-beta primer mix were used in a second PCR of roughly 7 to 11 cycles. Every single cDNA molecule received a tag from a template-switch adaptor with 12 random nucleotides. TCRdb reprocessed the 5' RACE reads with MiXCR, giving one entry per CDR3 protein. This table has about a million distinct CDR3 sequences, just over 50% appearing once. Sequencing used blood. The source is a woman aged 55-69 years in good health. The V and J genes are TRBV5-1 and TRBJ2-1, with 11 nucleotides matching TRBD2. The CDR3 reads CASSFLAGGSNEQFF. CDR3 DNA sequence: TGCGCCAGCAGCTTTCTAGCGGGAGGATCAAATGAGCAGTTCTTC.